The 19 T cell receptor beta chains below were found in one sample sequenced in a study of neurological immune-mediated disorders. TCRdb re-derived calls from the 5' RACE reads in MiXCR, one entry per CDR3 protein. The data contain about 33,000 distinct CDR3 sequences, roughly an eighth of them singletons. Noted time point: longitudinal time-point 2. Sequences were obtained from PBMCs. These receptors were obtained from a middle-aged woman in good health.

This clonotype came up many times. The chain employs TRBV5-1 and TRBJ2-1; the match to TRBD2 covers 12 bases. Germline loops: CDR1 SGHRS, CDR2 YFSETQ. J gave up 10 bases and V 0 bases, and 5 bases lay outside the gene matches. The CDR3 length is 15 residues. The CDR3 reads CASSLELAGGNEQFF. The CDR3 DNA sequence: TGCGCCAGCAGCTTGGAACTAGCGGGAGGAAACGAGCAGTTCTTC. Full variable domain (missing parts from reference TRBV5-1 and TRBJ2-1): KAGVTQTPRYLIKTRGQQVTLSCSPISGHRSVSWYQQTPGQGLQFLFEYFSETQRNKGNFPGRFSGRQFSNSRSEMNVSTLELGDSALYLCASSLELAGGNEQFFGPGTRLTVL.

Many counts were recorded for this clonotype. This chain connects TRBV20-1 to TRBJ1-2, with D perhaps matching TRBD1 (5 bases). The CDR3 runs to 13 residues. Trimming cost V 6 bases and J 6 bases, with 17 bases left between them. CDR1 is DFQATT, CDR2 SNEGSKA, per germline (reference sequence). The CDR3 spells CSAGGPQDNGYTF. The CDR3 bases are TGCAGTGCGGGGGGACCGCAAGATAATGGCTACACCTTC.

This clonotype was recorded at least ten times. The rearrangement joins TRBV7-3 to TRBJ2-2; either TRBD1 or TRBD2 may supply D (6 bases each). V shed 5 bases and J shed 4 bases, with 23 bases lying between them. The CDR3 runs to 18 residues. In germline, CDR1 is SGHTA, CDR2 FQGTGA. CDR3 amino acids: CASSPHVGGLGTTGELFF. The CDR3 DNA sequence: TGTGCCAGCAGCCCCCATGTGGGGGGCCTAGGAACCACCGGGGAGCTGTTTTTT.

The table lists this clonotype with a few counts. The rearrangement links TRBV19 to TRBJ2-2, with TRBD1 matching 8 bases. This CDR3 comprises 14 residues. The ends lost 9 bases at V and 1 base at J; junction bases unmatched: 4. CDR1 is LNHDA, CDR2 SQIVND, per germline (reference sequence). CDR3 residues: CASKDRVNTGELFF. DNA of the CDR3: TGTGCCAGCAAGGACAGGGTGAACACCGGGGAGCTGTTTTTT.

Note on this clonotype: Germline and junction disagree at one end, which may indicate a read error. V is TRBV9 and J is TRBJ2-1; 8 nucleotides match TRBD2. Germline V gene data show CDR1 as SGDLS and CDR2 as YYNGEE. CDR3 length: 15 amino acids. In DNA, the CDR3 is TGTGCCTGCAGCGTAGTGGCTAGCGGGCACAATGAGCAGTTCTTC. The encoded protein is CACSVVASGHNEQFF.

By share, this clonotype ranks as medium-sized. The CDR3 loop is CSVGTSSGANVLTF. DNA for the CDR3: TGCAGCGTTGGGACTAGCTCTGGGGCCAACGTCCTGACTTTC. V usage is TRBV29-1 and J usage is TRBJ2-6, with 7 bases aligning to TRBD2. The length of the CDR3 is 14 residues. The germline V gene encodes CDR1 SQVTM and CDR2 ANQGSEA. V dropped 4 bases and J dropped 0; count of bases not matched to a gene: 0.

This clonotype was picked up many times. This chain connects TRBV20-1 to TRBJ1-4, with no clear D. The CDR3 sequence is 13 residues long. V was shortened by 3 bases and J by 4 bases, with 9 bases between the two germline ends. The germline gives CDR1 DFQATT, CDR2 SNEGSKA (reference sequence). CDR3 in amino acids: CSASAQVNEKLFF. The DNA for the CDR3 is TGCAGTGCTAGTGCCCAGGTTAATGAAAAACTGTTTTTT.

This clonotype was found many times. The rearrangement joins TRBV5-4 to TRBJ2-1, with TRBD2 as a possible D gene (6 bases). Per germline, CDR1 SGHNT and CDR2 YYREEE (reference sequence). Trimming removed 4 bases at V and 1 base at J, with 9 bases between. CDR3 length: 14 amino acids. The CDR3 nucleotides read TGTGCCAGCAGCCCGGCGGGGTCCTACAATGAGCAGTTCTTC. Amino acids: CASSPAGSYNEQFF.

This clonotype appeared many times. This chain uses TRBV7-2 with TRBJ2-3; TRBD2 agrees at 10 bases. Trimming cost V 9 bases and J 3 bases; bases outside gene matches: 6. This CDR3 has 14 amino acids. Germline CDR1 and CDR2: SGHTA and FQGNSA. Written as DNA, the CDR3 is TGTGCCAGTTTTCCGGGACTAGCGACAGATACGCAGTATTTT. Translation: CASFPGLATDTQYF.

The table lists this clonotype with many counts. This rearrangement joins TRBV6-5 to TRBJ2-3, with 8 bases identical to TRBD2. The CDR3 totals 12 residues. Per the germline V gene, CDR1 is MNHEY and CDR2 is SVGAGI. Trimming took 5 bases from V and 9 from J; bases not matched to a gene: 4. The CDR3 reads CASSTGGGTQYF. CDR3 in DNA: TGTGCCAGCAGTACGGGGGGGGGGACGCAGTATTTT.

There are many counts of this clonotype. The CDR3 nucleotides read TGTGCCAGCAGCCAAGCAGACCCACCCCTCCACTTT. It specifies CASSQADPPLHF. The chain combines TRBV3-1 with TRBJ1-6; D uncertain. Trimming cost V 1 base and J 11 bases, with 6 bases left between them. In germline, CDR1 is LGHDT, CDR2 YNNKEL (reference sequence). The CDR3 covers 12 residues.

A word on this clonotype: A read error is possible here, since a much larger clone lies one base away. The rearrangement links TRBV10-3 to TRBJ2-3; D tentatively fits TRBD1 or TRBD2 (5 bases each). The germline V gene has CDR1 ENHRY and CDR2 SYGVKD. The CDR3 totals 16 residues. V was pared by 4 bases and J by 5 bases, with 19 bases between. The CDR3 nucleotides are TGTGCCATCAGTGCGAGACGGGGCAAAGAGGTAGATACGCAGTATTTT. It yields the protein CAISARRGKEVDTQYF.

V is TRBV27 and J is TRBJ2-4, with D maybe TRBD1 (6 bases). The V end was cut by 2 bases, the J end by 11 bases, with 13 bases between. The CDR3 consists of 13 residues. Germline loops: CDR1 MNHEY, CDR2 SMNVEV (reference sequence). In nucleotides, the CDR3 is TGTGCCAGCAGTTTACTCAACAGGGCTGTTCAGTACTTC. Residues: CASSLLNRAVQYF.

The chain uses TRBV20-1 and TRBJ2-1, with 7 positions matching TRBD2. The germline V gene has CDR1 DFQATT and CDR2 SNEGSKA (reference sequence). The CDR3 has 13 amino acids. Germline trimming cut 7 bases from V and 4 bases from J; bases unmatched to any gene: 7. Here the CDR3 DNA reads TGCAGTGTTTCCAGCGGGATGTACAATGAGCAGTTCTTC. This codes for CSVSSGMYNEQFF.

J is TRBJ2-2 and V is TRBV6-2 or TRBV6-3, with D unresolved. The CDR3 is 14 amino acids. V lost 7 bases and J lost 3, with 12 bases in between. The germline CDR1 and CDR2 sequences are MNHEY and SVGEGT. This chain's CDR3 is CASTHNTDTGELFF. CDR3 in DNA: TGTGCCAGCACCCACAATACGGACACCGGGGAGCTGTTTTTT.

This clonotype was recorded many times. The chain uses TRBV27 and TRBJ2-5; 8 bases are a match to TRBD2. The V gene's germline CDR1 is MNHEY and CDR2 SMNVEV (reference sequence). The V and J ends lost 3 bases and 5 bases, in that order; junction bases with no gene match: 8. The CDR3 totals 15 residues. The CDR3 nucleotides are TGTGCCAGCAGTTTGACGGGAGGGGGGATGGAGACCCAGTACTTC. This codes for CASSLTGGGMETQYF.

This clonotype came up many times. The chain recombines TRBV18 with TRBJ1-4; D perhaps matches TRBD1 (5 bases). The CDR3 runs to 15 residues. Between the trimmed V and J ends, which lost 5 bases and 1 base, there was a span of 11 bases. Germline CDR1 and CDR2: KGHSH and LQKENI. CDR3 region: CASSSTGETNEKLFF. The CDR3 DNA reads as TGTGCCAGCTCATCCACAGGAGAAACTAATGAAAAACTGTTTTTT.

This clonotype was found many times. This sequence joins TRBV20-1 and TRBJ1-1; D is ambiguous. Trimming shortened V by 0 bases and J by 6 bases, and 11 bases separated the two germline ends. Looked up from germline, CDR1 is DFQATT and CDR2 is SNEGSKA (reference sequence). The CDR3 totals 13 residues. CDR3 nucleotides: TGCAGTGCTAGAGATACGGGGTTCCCTGAAGCTTTCTTT. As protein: CSARDTGFPEAFF.

The chain's CDR3 is CASSVAWTSVDEQFF. In nucleotides, the CDR3 is TGTGCCAGCAGCGTAGCTTGGACTAGTGTCGATGAGCAGTTCTTC. V usage is TRBV9 and J usage is TRBJ2-1; 7 bases map to TRBD2. The ends lost 0 bases at V and 8 bases at J; junction bases unmatched: 8. CDR1 is SGDLS and CDR2 is YYNGEE in the germline V gene. CDR3 size: 15 residues.